A selection of T cell receptor beta chains follows, all from one sample in a study of OX40 agonist ivuxolimab in advanced cancers. Measured with immunoSEQ multiplex PCR; TCRdb has only the in-frame clones, and not every one. The table lists tens of thousands of clones, approximately 90% of them singletons. The material was CD4+ or CD8+ T cells sorted from blood, obtained in a trial of the OX40 agonist ivuxolimab. Every receptor here comes from an adult with an advanced solid tumor such as melanoma, head and neck, liver or kidney cancer. CDR3s include the opening cysteine and the closing phenylalanine or tryptophan. The D gene is left open where the match is weak. The listing skips clone size in some rows; elsewhere it reads once, few, many or a size class.

>TRBJ1-1|TRBV5-4|-|TRBD1
CASSPPLRGRDTEAFF
TGTGCCAGCAGCCCACCCCTTAGGGGGCGGGACACTGAAGCTTTCTTT
>TRBJ1-2|TRBV5-1|-|-
CASSQQTDNYGYTF
TGCGCCAGCAGCCAGCAGACAGATAACTATGGCTACACCTTC
>TRBJ1-1|TRBV29-1|-|TRBD1
CSVDRGRDTEAFF
TGCAGCGTTGACAGGGGGCGAGACACTGAAGCTTTCTTT
>TRBJ2-7|TRBV4-2|-|TRBD1
CASSQVSGQGAYEQYF
TGTGCCAGCAGCCAGGTTTCCGGACAGGGGGCATACGAGCAGTACTTC
>TRBJ2-6|TRBV27|-|-
CASSKGLTSGANVLTF
TGTGCCAGCAGTAAAGGACTCACCTCTGGGGCCAACGTCCTGACTTTC
>TRBJ1-1|TRBV19|-|-
CASMPLRHQKPGTEAFF
TGTGCCAGTATGCCGCTCCGTCACCAGAAACCGGGGACTGAAGCTTTCTTT
>TRBJ2-1|TRBV4-2|-|TRBD2
CASSQDGPSGRGGEEQFF
TGTGCCAGCAGCCAAGATGGGCCTAGCGGGAGAGGTGGGGAGGAGCAGTTCTTC
>TRBJ2-7|TRBV2|few|-
CASSGKFSYEQYF
TGTGCCAGCAGTGGCAAATTCTCCTACGAGCAGTACTTC
>TRBJ1-2|TRBV6-5|-|-
CASSSTGRGYTF
TGTGCCAGCAGTTCGACAGGTCGTGGCTACACCTTC
>TRBJ1-2|TRBV11-3|-|-
CASSLAANYGYTF
TGTGCCAGCAGCTTAGCAGCAAACTATGGCTACACCTTC
>TRBJ2-3|TRBV4-1|once|-
CASSLQGPPTDTQYF
TGCGCCAGCAGCCTACAGGGACCACCCACAGATACGCAGTATTTT
>TRBJ2-2|TRBV7-6|-|TRBD2
CASSLTGTSITGELFF
TGTGCCAGCAGCCTAACCGGGACTAGTATCACCGGGGAGCTGTTTTTT
>TRBJ2-5|TRBV30|-|TRBD2
CAWSGIAGPGVETQYF
TGTGCCTGGAGTGGAATAGCGGGGCCGGGGGTAGAGACCCAGTACTTC
>TRBJ2-3|TRBV5-6|-|-
CASSSIEGRSSRYTDTQYF
TGTGCCAGCAGCTCGATCGAGGGGAGGTCATCGCGATACACAGATACGCAGTATTTT
>TRBJ2-7|TRBV6-6|-|TRBD2
CASSTGTSGREYEQYF
TGTGCCAGCAGTACCGGGACTAGCGGGAGGGAGTACGAGCAGTACTTC
>TRBJ2-5|TRBV11-3|once|TRBD2
CASSLGHQTSGQETQYF
TGTGCCAGCAGCTTAGGCCACCAGACTAGCGGCCAAGAGACCCAGTACTTC
>TRBJ2-5|TRBV2|-|TRBD2
CASRASGTQETQYF
TGTGCCAGCAGGGCTAGCGGGACCCAAGAGACCCAGTACTTC
>TRBJ2-1|TRBV7-9|-|TRBD2
CASSLVRGRSEQFF
TGTGCCAGCAGCTTAGTGCGCGGGAGATCTGAGCAGTTCTTC
>TRBJ2-3|TRBV6-5|-|-
CASSILDTQYF
TGTGCCAGCAGCATACTGGATACGCAGTATTTT
>TRBJ2-1|TRBV9|-|TRBD2
CASSVVSLAGSSYNEQFF
TGTGCCAGCAGCGTAGTGAGCCTAGCGGGCAGCTCCTACAATGAGCAGTTCTTC
>TRBJ2-3|TRBV6-1|-|-
CASSGWQGRADTQYF
TGTGCCAGCAGTGGTTGGCAGGGGAGGGCAGATACGCAGTATTTT
>TRBJ2-5|TRBV12-5|-|-
CASRVQDEETQYF
TGTGCTAGTCGCGTGCAGGACGAAGAGACCCAGTACTTC
>TRBJ2-1|TRBV29-1|-|-
CSVGLESYNEQFF
TGCAGCGTTGGACTAGAAAGCTACAATGAGCAGTTCTTC
>TRBJ2-3|TRBV27|-|-
CASSLRGTDTQYF
TGTGCCAGCAGTTTAAGGGGCACAGATACGCAGTATTTT
>TRBJ2-6|TRBV30|-|-
CAWTTGNSGANVLTF
TGTGCCTGGACCACGGGTAACTCTGGGGCCAACGTCCTGACTTTC
>TRBJ1-6|TRBV5-1|-|TRBD1
CASSPGLTGSSYNSPLHF
TGCGCCAGCAGCCCGGGCCTGACAGGGAGCTCCTATAATTCACCCCTCCACTTT
>TRBJ2-5|TRBV6-1|-|-
CASSESVWAQETQYF
TGTGCCAGCAGTGAATCGGTTTGGGCCCAAGAGACCCAGTACTTC
>TRBJ2-1|TRBV30|-|-
CAWSGSGLTSHEQFF
TGTGCCTGGAGTGGATCGGGACTCACCTCCCATGAGCAGTTCTTC
>TRBJ2-1|TRBV7-9|-|TRBD2
CASSLYGLAGGSSYNEQFF
TGTGCCAGCAGCTTATACGGACTAGCGGGTGGGAGCTCCTACAATGAGCAGTTCTTC
>TRBJ2-3|TRBV30|-|-
CAWSSGVNGADTQYF
TGTGCCTGGAGTTCCGGAGTGAACGGGGCAGATACGCAGTATTTT
>TRBJ2-3|TRBV4-1|-|TRBD2
CASSQGLAGWVTDTQYF
TGCGCCAGCAGCCAAGGACTAGCGGGGTGGGTCACAGATACGCAGTATTTT
>TRBJ2-1|TRBV6-1|-|-
CASSETPSSYNEQFF
TGTGCCAGCAGTGAAACGCCCTCCTCCTACAATGAGCAGTTCTTC
>TRBJ2-7|TRBV9|-|-
CASSVGEPYEQYF
TGTGCCAGCAGCGTAGGAGAACCATACGAGCAGTACTTC
>TRBJ2-1|TRBV28|once|TRBD1
CASSFGTDLYNEQFF
TGTGCCAGCAGTTTCGGGACAGATCTTTACAATGAGCAGTTCTTC
>TRBJ2-1|TRBV7-3|-|TRBD2
CASSSQTSSGSFSYNEQFF
TGTGCCAGCAGCTCCCAAACTTCTAGCGGGAGCTTCTCCTACAATGAGCAGTTCTTC
>TRBJ2-1|TRBV6-6|once|-
CASSYGKYEQFF
TGTGCCAGCAGTTACGGGAAGTATGAGCAGTTCTTC
>TRBJ2-5|TRBV5-6|-|TRBD1
CASSHSRGQGRETQYF
TGTGCCAGCAGCCACTCTAGGGGGCAGGGTAGGGAGACCCAGTACTTC
>TRBJ1-1|TRBV28|-|-
CASSLLISMNTEAFF
TGTGCCAGCAGTTTATTGATCAGCATGAACACTGAAGCTTTCTTT
>TRBJ2-1|TRBV9|-|-
CASSVEVGQTYNEQFF
TGTGCCAGCAGCGTAGAGGTGGGACAAACTTACAATGAGCAGTTCTTC
>TRBJ2-1|TRBV18|-|-
CASSFTRAREQFF
TGTGCCAGCTCTTTCACGCGGGCCCGAGAGCAGTTCTTC
>TRBJ2-2|TRBV28|-|-
CASHKNSGELFF
TGTGCCAGCCATAAAAATTCCGGGGAGCTGTTTTTT
>TRBJ1-2|TRBV5-4|-|TRBD1
CASSLGGQWEGYTF
TGTGCCAGCAGCCTAGGGGGACAGTGGGAAGGCTACACCTTT
>TRBJ2-5|TRBV7-2|-|-
CASSLAEGLQETQYF
TGTGCCAGCAGCTTAGCGGAGGGACTCCAAGAGACCCAGTACTTC
>TRBJ2-1|TRBV18|-|-
CASSPRGAIYNEQFF
TGTGCCAGCTCACCACGTGGGGCGATCTACAATGAGCAGTTCTTC
>TRBJ2-1|TRBV19|-|TRBD2
CASSTGGTSGRKKEFF
TGTGCCAGTAGTACTGGAGGGACTAGCGGGAGAAAGAAGGAGTTCTTC
>TRBJ2-7|TRBV2|-|TRBD1
CASSEFRGFSSYEQYF
TGTGCCAGCAGTGAATTCAGGGGGTTTAGCTCCTACGAGCAGTACTTC
>TRBJ2-1|TRBV7-3|-|-
CASSSGTSSYNEQFF
TGTGCCAGCAGCTCGGGGACTTCCTCCTACAATGAGCAGTTCTTC
>TRBJ2-7|TRBV19|-|-
CASSKTVTYEQYF
TGTGCCAGTAGTAAGACAGTAACCTACGAGCAGTACTTC
>TRBJ2-1|TRBV7-9|-|-
CASSLGGGISYNEQFF
TGTGCCAGCAGCTTGGGGGGAGGAATCTCCTACAATGAGCAGTTCTTC
>TRBJ2-5|TRBV7-3|-|TRBD1
CASSSTGGGETQYF
TGTGCCAGCAGCTCAACAGGGGGTGGGGAGACCCAGTACTTC
>TRBJ2-5|TRBV18|-|-
CASSRYQETQYF
TGTGCCAGCTCTCGTTACCAAGAGACCCAGTACTTC
>TRBJ2-5|TRBV4-2|-|-
CASSQEGTEETQYF
TGTGCCAGCAGCCAAGAGGGTACTGAAGAGACCCAGTACTTC
>TRBJ2-1|TRBV6-6|-|TRBD1
CASTPTQTGTEQFF
TGTGCCAGCACCCCTACCCAGACAGGGACTGAGCAGTTCTTC
>TRBJ2-7|TRBV19|-|-
CASSIHRAREQYF
TGTGCCAGTAGTATTCACCGGGCACGCGAGCAGTACTTC